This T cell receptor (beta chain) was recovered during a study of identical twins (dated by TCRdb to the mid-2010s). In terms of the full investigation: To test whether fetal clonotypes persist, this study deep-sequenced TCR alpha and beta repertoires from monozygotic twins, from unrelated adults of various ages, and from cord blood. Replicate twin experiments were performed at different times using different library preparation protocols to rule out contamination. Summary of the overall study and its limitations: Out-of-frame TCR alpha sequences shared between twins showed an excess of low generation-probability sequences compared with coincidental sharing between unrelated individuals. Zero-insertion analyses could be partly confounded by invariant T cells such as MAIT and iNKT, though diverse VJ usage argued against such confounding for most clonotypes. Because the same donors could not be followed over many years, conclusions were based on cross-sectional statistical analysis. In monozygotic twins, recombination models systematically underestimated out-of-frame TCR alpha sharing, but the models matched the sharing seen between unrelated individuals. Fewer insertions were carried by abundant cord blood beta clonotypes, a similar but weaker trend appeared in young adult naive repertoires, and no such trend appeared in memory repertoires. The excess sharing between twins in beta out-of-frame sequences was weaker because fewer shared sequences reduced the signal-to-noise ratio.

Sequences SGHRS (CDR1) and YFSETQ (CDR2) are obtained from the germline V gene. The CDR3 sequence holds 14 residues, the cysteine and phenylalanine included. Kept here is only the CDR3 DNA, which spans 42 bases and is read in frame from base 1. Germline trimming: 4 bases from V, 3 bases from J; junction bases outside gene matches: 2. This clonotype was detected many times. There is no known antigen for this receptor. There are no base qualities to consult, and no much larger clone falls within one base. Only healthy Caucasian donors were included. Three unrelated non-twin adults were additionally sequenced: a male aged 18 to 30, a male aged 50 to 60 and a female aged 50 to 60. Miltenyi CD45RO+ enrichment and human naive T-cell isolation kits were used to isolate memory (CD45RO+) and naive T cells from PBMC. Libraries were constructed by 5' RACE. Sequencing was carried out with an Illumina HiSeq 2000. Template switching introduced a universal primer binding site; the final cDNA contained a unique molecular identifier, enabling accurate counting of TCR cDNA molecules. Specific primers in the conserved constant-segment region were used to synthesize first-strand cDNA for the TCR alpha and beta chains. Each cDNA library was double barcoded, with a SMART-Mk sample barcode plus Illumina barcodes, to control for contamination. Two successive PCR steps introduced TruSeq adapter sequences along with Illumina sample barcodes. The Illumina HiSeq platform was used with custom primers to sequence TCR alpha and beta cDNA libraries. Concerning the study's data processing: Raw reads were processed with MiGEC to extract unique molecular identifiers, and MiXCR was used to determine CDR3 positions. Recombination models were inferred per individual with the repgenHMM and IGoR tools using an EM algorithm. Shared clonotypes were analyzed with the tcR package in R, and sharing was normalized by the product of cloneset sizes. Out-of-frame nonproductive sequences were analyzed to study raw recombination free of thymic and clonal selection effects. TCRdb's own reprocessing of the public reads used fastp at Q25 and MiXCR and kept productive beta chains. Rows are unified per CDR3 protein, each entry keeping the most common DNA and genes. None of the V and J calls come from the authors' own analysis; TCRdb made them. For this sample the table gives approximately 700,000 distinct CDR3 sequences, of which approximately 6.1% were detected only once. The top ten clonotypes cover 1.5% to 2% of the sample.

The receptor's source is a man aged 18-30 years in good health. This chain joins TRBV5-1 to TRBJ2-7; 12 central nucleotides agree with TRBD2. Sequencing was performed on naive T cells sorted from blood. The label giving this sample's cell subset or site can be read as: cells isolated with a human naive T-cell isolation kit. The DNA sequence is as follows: TGCGCCAGCAGCGCGACTAGCGGGGGCTACGAGCAGTACTTC. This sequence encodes CASSATSGGYEQYF.